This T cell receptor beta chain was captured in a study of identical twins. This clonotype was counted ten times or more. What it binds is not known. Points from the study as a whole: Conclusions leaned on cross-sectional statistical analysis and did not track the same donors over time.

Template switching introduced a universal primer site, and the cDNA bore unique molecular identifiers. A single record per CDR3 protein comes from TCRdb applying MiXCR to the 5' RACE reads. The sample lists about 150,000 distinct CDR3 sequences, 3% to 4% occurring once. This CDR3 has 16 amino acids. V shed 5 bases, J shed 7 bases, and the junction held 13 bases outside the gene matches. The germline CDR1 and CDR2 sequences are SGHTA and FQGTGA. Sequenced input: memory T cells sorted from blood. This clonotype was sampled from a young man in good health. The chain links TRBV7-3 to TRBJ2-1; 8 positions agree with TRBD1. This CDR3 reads CASSMTGTGHTNEQFF. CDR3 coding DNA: TGTGCCAGCAGCATGACTGGGACAGGACATACAAATGAGCAGTTCTTC. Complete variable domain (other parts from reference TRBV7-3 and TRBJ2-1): GAGVSQTPSNKVTEKGKYVELRCDPISGHTALYWYRQSLGQGPEFLIYFQGTGAADDSGLPNDRFFAVRPEGSVSTLKIQRTERGDSAVYLCASSMTGTGHTNEQFFGPGTRLTVL.